What follows is one T cell receptor beta chain and its context. This sample was included in a study of blood T cell repertoires in COVID-19. Trimming pared 9 bases from V and 2 bases from J, leaving 13 bases between. This CDR3 is 13 amino acids long. CDR1 and CDR2 (germline): MNHNY, SVGAGI (reference sequence). This table comes from immunoSEQ multiplex PCR, and its TCRdb copy is limited to in-frame clones, with some not included. The sample lists roughly 330,000 clones, over 75% seen once, with over 4% in the top ten. Sequencing was carried out using PBMCs or T cells enriched from blood (not recorded which). This chain uses TRBV6-6 with TRBJ1-2; D may be TRBD1 (5 bases). This clonotype was obtained from a woman in her twenties or thirties who had recovered from COVID-19. The CDR3 protein is CASKQELNYGYTF. The CDR3 coding sequence is TGTGCCAGTAAACAGGAACTGAACTATGGCTACACCTTC.